The 27 T cell receptor beta chains below all came from one sample that was sequenced in a study of T-cell reconstitution after alpha-beta-depleted transplantation in children. Preparation of the TCRbeta library was carried out with unique molecular identifiers. TCRdb reanalysed the PCR reads using MiXCR and keeps one entry per CDR3 protein. The data hold almost 250,000 distinct CDR3 sequences, with 25% observed a single time. Specimen: PBMCs, collected before TCRalphabeta/CD19-depleted stem cell transplant. These receptors all stem from a girl aged 2 to 10 with Fanconi anemia, due to receive a stem cell transplant.

This clonotype was found a few times. V is TRBV5-1 and J is TRBJ2-7, with a possible D match to TRBD1 (6 bases). This CDR3 has 16 amino acids. CDR1 SGHRS and CDR2 YFSETQ come from the germline V gene. Trimming took off 0 bases at V and 2 bases at J, with 15 bases between the two ends. In nucleotides, the CDR3 is TGCGCCAGCAGCTTGGTGGGGACACGGAGTACCTACGAGCAGTACTTC. Translated: CASSLVGTRSTYEQYF.

V is TRBV5-1 and J is TRBJ1-4; the D gene is possibly TRBD1 (5 bases). The germline V and J ends were trimmed by 0 bases and 7 bases, with 13 bases remaining between them. The CDR3 is 15 residues long. Per the germline V gene, CDR1 is SGHRS and CDR2 is YFSETQ. This chain's CDR3 is CASSLAVGTIEKLFF. CDR3 nucleotide sequence: TGCGCCAGCAGCTTGGCCGTCGGGACCATTGAAAAACTGTTTTTT.

This clonotype was seen a few times. The chain carries TRBV29-1 and TRBJ2-1, with D possibly matching TRBD2 (6 bases). V lost 2 bases and J 0 bases, leaving 14 bases between the germline ends. Germline V lookup: CDR1 SQVTM, CDR2 ANQGSEA. The CDR3 runs to 16 residues. The CDR3 nucleotides are TGCAGCGTTGAATACGGAGGAGGGAGCTCCTACAATGAGCAGTTCTTC. Protein: CSVEYGGGSSYNEQFF.

The chain recombines TRBV29-1 with TRBJ2-6, with D perhaps matching TRBD1 or TRBD2 (6 bases each). V was pared by 6 bases and J by 3 bases, with 15 bases between. Germline CDR1 reads SQVTM; CDR2 reads ANQGSEA. The length of the CDR3 is 15 residues. The chain's CDR3 is CSVDKGGLGANVLTF. CDR3 sequence (DNA): TGCAGCGTGGATAAGGGGGGACTTGGGGCCAACGTCCTGACTTTC.

The chain combines TRBV4-1 with TRBJ2-7; unclear D gene. Trimming took 0 bases from V and 2 from J, leaving 11 bases between them. The CDR3 has 15 residues. The germline V gene has CDR1 MGHRA and CDR2 YSYEKL. CDR3: CASSQEETSTYEQYF. CDR3 DNA: TGCGCCAGCAGCCAAGAAGAGACGTCTACCTACGAGCAGTACTTC.

This clonotype has ten or more counts. This rearrangement joins TRBV6-5 to TRBJ2-7, with D possibly matching TRBD1 (6 bases). Per the germline V gene, CDR1 is MNHEY and CDR2 is SVGAGI. The germline V and J ends were trimmed by 3 bases and 3 bases, with 9 bases remaining between them. This CDR3 has 13 residues. This chain's CDR3 is CASSYRDNYEQYF. As DNA, the CDR3 is TGTGCCAGCAGTTATCGGGACAACTACGAGCAGTACTTC.

In this sample, this clonotype turned up many times. The V call is TRBV15, the J call TRBJ2-3; 8 bases are shared with TRBD1. The CDR3 length is 17 residues. Germline V gives CDR1 LNHNV, CDR2 YYDKDF (reference sequence). The trim removed 2 bases at V and 6 bases at J, leaving 13 bases unmatched. The CDR3 loop is CATSRSEGQGDADTQYF. The CDR3 DNA sequence: TGTGCCACCAGCAGATCCGAAGGACAGGGAGACGCCGATACGCAGTATTTT.

The chain uses TRBV6-1 and TRBJ1-5; TRBD1 is a possible D gene (5 bases). With 0 bases removed from V and 12 bases from J, the gap between germline ends came to 18 bases. The CDR3 runs to 15 residues. The germline V gene has CDR1 MNHNS and CDR2 SASEGT. The CDR3 reads CASSEALGTAGRQHF. The CDR3 DNA is TGTGCCAGCAGTGAAGCATTAGGGACCGCGGGGCGCCAGCATTTT.

This chain's CDR3 is CASSLAQRLSPYEQYF. The CDR3 DNA is TGTGCCAGCAGCTTAGCTCAGCGGCTTTCCCCCTACGAGCAGTACTTC. J is TRBJ2-7 and V is TRBV7-9; a possible D gene is TRBD2 (5 bases). With 0 bases removed from V and 2 bases from J, the gap between germline ends came to 14 bases. Per germline, CDR1 SEHNR and CDR2 FQNEAQ (reference sequence). CDR3 size: 16 residues.

This clonotype has ten or more counts. The gene calls are TRBV2 and TRBJ2-2, with 7 nucleotides matching TRBD2. The CDR3 is 17 amino acids. Unmatched junction bases numbered 10, after V lost 2 bases and J lost 4 bases. CDR1 is SNHLY and CDR2 is FYNNEI in the germline V gene. CDR3 region: CASSEIWVSSGTGELFF. The CDR3 region has the DNA TGTGCCAGCAGTGAAATTTGGGTGTCTAGCGGCACCGGGGAGCTGTTTTTT.

This clonotype was counted many times. The CDR3 spells CASSLLGLVRNEQFF. CDR3 nucleotide sequence: TGTGCCAGCAGCCTTCTGGGATTGGTTAGGAATGAGCAGTTCTTC. V is TRBV7-2 and J is TRBJ2-1; no clear D. CDR1 and CDR2 from the germline V gene are SGHTA and FQGNSA. This CDR3 spans 15 amino acids. V gave up 5 bases and J gave up 7 bases, with 18 bases separating them.

There are a few counts of this clonotype. V and J are TRBV20-1 and TRBJ1-1; D gene ambiguous. V lost 5 bases to trimming and J lost 5 bases, with 15 bases between them. The V gene's germline CDR1 is DFQATT and CDR2 SNEGSKA (reference sequence). The CDR3 loop spans 13 amino acids. For the CDR3, the DNA is TGCAGTGCTTCAGACACCGTTGAAACTGAAGCTTTCTTT. The encoded protein is CSASDTVETEAFF.

V usage is TRBV4-2 and J usage is TRBJ2-3; D gene unclear. The CDR3 is 15 residues long. Trimming shortened V by 3 bases and J by 7 bases, and 17 bases separated the two germline ends. The germline CDR1 and CDR2 sequences are LGHNA and YNFKEQ. CDR3 residues: CASSQRTAASNTQYF. In DNA form, the CDR3 reads TGTGCCAGCAGCCAGAGGACGGCGGCATCGAATACGCAGTATTTT.

This clonotype appeared a few times. This chain uses TRBV20-1 with TRBJ2-6; D gene unclear. The CDR3 contains 13 residues. Germline V gives CDR1 DFQATT, CDR2 SNEGSKA (reference sequence). Trimming shortened V by 3 bases and J by 2 bases, and 5 bases separated the two germline ends. CDR3 region: CSASLAGANVLTF. The CDR3 DNA reads as TGCAGTGCTAGTTTGGCTGGGGCCAACGTCCTGACTTTC.

This clonotype was recorded at least ten times. V is TRBV20-1 and J is TRBJ1-5; no firm D call. Trimming took off 3 bases at V and 0 bases at J, with 9 bases between the two ends. Germline CDR1 reads DFQATT; CDR2 reads SNEGSKA (reference sequence). The CDR3 is 14 residues long. CDR3 sequence (DNA): TGCAGTGCTAGTTCTCGAAATAGCAATCAGCCCCAGCATTTT. As protein: CSASSRNSNQPQHF.

This clonotype was seen ten or more times. The J gene is TRBJ2-7, the V gene TRBV6-5; D possibly corresponds to TRBD2 (6 bases). Trimming cost V 2 bases and J 4 bases, with 15 bases left between them. The CDR3 runs 15 residues. Germline lookup yields CDR1 MNHEY and CDR2 SVGAGI. CDR3 sequence: CASSYGGTRGYEQYF. In DNA form, the CDR3 reads TGTGCCAGCAGTTACGGGGGGACCCGAGGTTACGAGCAGTACTTC.

The table lists this clonotype with a few counts. The chain links TRBV28 to TRBJ2-4; the match to TRBD1 covers 10 bases. Germline V CDR1 and CDR2: MDHEN, SYDVKM. V gave up 5 bases and J gave up 6 bases; unmatched junction bases: 7. CDR3 size: 15 residues. This chain's CDR3 is CASSGRTGGLNIQYF. In DNA form, the CDR3 reads TGTGCCAGCAGTGGAAGGACAGGGGGATTAAACATTCAGTACTTC.

This clonotype has a handful of counts. The chain is built from TRBV29-1 and TRBJ2-7, with TRBD1 identical over 7 bases. The V segment lost 6 bases and the J segment 0 bases; nucleotides outside the gene matches: 5. This CDR3 is built from 13 residues. Germline V gives CDR1 SQVTM, CDR2 ANQGSEA. The CDR3 nucleotides are TGCAGCGTGTTAAACAGGGGCTCCTACGAGCAGTACTTC. It yields the protein CSVLNRGSYEQYF.

The chain links TRBV6-1 to TRBJ1-6, with TRBD1 identical over 7 bases. V was pared by 5 bases and J by 9 bases, with 10 bases of the junction left unmatched. CDR1 is MNHNS, CDR2 SASEGT, per germline. This CDR3 is 15 amino acids long. In nucleotides, the CDR3 is TGTGCCAGCAGTTCCCAGACAGGGATGAGTTCACCCCTCCACTTT. Amino acids: CASSSQTGMSSPLHF.

This clonotype has only a few counts. The CDR3 bases are TGTGCCATCAGTGGACCAGGGTCCCCAGATACGCAGTATTTT. This translates into CAISGPGSPDTQYF. This rearrangement joins TRBV10-3 to TRBJ2-3; TRBD1 might be the D (5 bases). Germline CDR1 reads ENHRY; CDR2 reads SYGVKD. CDR3 length equals 14 residues. Between the trimmed V and J ends, which lost 4 bases and 4 bases, there was a span of 12 bases.

This clonotype showed up just a few times. The rearrangement joins TRBV28 to TRBJ2-7, with a tentative D call TRBD1 (6 bases). The CDR3 sequence is 12 residues long. CDR1 is MDHEN and CDR2 is SYDVKM in the germline V gene. With 6 bases removed from V and 5 bases from J, the gap between germline ends came to 11 bases. CDR3 coding DNA: TGTGCCAGCAGCCCCACAGGGAACGAGCAGTACTTC. Amino acids: CASSPTGNEQYF.

This clonotype was picked up many times. The chain has TRBV7-2 and TRBJ2-7; 7 nucleotides line up with TRBD1. From germline, CDR1 is SGHTA and CDR2 FQGNSA. J gave up 4 bases and V 5 bases, and 5 bases lay outside the gene matches. The CDR3 spans 13 residues. CDR3 loop: CASSPRTGYEQYF. The CDR3 DNA sequence: TGTGCCAGCAGCCCAAGGACAGGATACGAGCAGTACTTC.

The table lists this clonotype with many counts. The V call is TRBV29-1, the J call TRBJ2-3; 11 bases align to TRBD2. The CDR3 loop spans 13 amino acids. From germline, CDR1 is SQVTM and CDR2 ANQGSEA. V gave up 5 bases and J gave up 5 bases; unmatched junction bases: 3. The CDR3 region is CSVPGTSGDTQYF. The CDR3 DNA sequence: TGCAGCGTTCCCGGGACTAGCGGAGATACGCAGTATTTT.

The sample holds a few counts of this clonotype. J is TRBJ2-1 and V is TRBV11-2, with 7 bases aligning to TRBD2. CDR3 size: 18 residues. Unmatched junction bases numbered 10, after V lost 2 bases and J lost 0 bases. Germline V gene lookup returns CDR1 SGHAT and CDR2 FQNNGV. DNA for the CDR3: TGTGCCAGCAGCTTATTTGGTGGCGGGGGAGGCTCCTACAATGAGCAGTTCTTC. Its protein product is CASSLFGGGGGSYNEQFF.

This clonotype occurred a few times. The rearrangement links TRBV7-9 to TRBJ1-3, with 8 bases identical to TRBD1. CDR1 is SEHNR, CDR2 FQNEAQ, per germline (reference sequence). The CDR3 is made up of 14 amino acids. The trim removed 5 bases at V and 4 bases at J, leaving 4 bases unmatched. The CDR3 loop reads CASSRDRPGNTIYF. The CDR3 coding sequence is TGTGCCAGCAGCCGGGACAGGCCAGGAAACACCATATATTTT.

This clonotype was recorded at least ten times. This chain connects TRBV29-1 to TRBJ2-1; 10 bases are a match to TRBD1. Germline-derived CDR1 and CDR2 are SQVTM and ANQGSEA. V was pared by 5 bases and J by 6 bases, with 7 bases of the junction left unmatched. The CDR3 consists of 14 residues. Written as DNA, the CDR3 is TGCAGCGTTCATCCCGGGACAGGGGCCAATGAGCAGTTCTTC. It codes for CSVHPGTGANEQFF.

The V gene is TRBV20-1, the J gene TRBJ2-3, with 7 bases lining up with TRBD1. The ends lost 6 bases at V and 5 bases at J; junction bases unmatched: 20. This CDR3 has 17 residues. CDR1 and CDR2 from the germline V gene are DFQATT and SNEGSKA (reference sequence). The CDR3 protein is CSALKDIGTEERDTQYF. Here the CDR3 DNA reads TGCAGTGCCCTAAAAGATATTGGGACAGAGGAGAGAGATACGCAGTATTTT.